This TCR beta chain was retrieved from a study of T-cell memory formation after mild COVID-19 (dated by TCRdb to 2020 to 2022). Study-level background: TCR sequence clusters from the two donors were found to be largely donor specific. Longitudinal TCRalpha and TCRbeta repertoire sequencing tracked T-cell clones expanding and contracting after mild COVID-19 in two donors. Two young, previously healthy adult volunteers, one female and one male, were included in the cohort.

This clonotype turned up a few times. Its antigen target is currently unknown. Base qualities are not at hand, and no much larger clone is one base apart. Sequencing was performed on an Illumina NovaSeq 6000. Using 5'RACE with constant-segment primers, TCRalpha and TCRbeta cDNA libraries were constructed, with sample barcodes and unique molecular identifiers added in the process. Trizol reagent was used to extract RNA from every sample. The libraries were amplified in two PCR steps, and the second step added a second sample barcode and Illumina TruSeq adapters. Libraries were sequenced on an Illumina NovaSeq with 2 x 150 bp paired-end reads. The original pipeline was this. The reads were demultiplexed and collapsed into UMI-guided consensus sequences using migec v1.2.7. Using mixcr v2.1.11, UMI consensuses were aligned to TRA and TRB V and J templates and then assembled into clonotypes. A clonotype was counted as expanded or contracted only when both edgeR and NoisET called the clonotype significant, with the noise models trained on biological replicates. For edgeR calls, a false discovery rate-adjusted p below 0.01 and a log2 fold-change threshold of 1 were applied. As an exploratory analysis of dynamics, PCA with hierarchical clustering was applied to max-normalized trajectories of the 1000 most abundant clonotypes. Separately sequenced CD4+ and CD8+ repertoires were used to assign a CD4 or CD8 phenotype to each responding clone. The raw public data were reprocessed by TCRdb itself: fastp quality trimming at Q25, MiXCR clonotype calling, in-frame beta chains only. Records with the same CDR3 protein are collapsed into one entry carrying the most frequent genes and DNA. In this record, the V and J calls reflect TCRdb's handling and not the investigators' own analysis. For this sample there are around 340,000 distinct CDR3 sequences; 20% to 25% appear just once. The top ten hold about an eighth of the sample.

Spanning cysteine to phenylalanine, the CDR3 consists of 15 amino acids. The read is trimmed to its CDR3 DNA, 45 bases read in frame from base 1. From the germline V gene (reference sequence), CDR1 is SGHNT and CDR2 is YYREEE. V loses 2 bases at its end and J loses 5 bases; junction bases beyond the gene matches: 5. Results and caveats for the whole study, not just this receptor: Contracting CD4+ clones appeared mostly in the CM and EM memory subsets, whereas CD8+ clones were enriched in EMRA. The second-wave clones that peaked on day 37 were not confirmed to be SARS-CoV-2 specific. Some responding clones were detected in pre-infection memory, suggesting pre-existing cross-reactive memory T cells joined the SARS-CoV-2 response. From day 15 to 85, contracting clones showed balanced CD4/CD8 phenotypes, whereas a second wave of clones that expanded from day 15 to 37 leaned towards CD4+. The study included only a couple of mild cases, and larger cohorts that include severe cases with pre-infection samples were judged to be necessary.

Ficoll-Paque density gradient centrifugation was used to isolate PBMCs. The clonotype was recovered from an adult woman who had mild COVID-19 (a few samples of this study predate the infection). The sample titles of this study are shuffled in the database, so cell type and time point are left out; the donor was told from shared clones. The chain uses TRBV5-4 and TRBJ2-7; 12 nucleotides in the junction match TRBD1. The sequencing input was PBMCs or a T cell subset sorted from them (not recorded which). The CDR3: CASSFRGTGGNEQYF. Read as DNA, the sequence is TGTGCCAGCAGCTTCCGCGGGACAGGGGGCAACGAGCAGTACTTC.